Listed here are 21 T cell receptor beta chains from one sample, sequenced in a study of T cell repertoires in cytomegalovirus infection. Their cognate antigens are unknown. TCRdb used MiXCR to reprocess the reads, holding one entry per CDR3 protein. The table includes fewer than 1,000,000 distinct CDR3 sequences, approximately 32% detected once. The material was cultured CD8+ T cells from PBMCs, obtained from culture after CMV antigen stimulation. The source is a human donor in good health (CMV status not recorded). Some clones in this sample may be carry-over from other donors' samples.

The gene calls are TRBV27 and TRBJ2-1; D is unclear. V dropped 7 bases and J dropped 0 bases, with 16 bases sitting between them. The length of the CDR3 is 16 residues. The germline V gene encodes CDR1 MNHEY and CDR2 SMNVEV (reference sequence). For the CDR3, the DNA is TGTGCCAGCATCCCCTCCAGCATGAGCTCCTACAATGAGCAGTTCTTC. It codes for CASIPSSMSSYNEQFF.

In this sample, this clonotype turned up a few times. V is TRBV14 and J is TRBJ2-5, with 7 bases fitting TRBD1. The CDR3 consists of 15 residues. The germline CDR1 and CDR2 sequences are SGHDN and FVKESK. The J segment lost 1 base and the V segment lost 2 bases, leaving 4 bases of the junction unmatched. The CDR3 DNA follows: TGTGCCAGCAGCCAATGGGACAGCCTCCAAGAGACCCAGTACTTC. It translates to CASSQWDSLQETQYF. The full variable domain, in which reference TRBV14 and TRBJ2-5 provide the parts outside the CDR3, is EAGVTQFPSHSVIEKGQTVTLRCDPISGHDNLYWYRRVMGKEIKFLLHFVKESKQDESGMPNNRFLAERTGGTYSTLKVQPAELEDSGVYFCASSQWDSLQETQYFGPGTRLLVL.

The CDR3, as DNA: TGTGCCAGCAGTTACTTACCACCGGGACTAGCGGGGGGGCGCGATACGCAGTATTTT. Protein sequence: CASSYLPPGLAGGRDTQYF. The rearrangement uses TRBV6-5 and TRBJ2-3; 16 bases fit TRBD2. CDR1 and CDR2 from the germline V gene are MNHEY and SVGAGI. V dropped 1 base and J dropped 6; count of bases not matched to a gene: 10. This CDR3 contains 19 residues.

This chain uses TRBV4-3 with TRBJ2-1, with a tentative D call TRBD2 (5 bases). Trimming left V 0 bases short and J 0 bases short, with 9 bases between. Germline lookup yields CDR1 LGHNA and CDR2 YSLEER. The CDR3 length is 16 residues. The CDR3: CASSQDPTSSYNEQFF. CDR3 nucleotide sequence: TGCGCCAGCAGCCAAGATCCCACTAGCTCCTACAATGAGCAGTTCTTC.

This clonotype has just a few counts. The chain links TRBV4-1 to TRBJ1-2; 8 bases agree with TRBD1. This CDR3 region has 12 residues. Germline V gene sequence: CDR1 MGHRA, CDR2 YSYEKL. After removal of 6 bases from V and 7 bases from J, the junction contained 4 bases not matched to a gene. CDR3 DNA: TGCGCCAGCAGGGACAGGGAGGTTGGCTACACCTTC. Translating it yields CASRDREVGYTF.

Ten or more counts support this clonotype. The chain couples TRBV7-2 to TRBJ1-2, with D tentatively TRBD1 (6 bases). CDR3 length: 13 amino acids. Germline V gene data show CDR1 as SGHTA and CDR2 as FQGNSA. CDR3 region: CASHGQGYYGYTF. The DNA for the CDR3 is TGTGCTTCGCACGGGCAGGGGTACTATGGCTACACCTTC.

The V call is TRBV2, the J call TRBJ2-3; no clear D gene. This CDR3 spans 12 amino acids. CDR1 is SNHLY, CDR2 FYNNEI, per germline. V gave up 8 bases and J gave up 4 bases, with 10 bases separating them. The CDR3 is CASLLIPDTQYF. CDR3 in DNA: TGTGCCAGCCTTCTCATCCCAGATACGCAGTATTTT.

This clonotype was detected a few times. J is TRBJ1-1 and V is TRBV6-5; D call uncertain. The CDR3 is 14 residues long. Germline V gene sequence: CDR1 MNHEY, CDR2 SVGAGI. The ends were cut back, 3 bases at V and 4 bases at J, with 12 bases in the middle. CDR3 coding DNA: TGTGCCAGCAGTTATATCGGGGAGAGCACTGAAGCTTTCTTT. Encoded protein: CASSYIGESTEAFF.

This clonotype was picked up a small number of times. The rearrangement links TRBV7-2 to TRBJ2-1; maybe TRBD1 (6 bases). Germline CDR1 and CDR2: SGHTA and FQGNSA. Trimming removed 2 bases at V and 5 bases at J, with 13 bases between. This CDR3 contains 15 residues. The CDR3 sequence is CASSLTGFSHNEQFF. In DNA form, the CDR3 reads TGTGCCAGCAGCTTAACAGGGTTCTCGCACAATGAGCAGTTCTTC.

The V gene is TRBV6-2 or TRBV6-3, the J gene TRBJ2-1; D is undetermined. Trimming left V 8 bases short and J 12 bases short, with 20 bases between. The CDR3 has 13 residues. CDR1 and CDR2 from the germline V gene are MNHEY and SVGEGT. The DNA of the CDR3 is TGTGCCAGCCGAGGTGGGGAAGAAGTAGGGCAGTTCTTC. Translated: CASRGGEEVGQFF.

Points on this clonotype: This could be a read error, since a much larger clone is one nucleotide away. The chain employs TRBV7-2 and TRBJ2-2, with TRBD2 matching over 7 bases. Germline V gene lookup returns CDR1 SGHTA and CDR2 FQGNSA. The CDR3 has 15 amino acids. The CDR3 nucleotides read TGTGCCAGCCTCCCGGGACTAAACTTCCCCGGGGTGCTGTTTTTT. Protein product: CASLPGLNFPGVLFF.

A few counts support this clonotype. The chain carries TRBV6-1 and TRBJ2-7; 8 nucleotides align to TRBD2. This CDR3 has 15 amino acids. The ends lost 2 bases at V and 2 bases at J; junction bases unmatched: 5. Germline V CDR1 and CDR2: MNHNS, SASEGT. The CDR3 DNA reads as TGTGCCAGCAGTGAAATTTCGGGGGGGGCCTACGAGCAGTACGTC. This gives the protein CASSEISGGAYEQYV.

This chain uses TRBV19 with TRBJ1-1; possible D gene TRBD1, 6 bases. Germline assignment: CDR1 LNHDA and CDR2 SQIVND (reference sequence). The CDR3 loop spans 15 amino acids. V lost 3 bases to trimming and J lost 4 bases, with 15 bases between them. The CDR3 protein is CASSIPHRVGTEAFF. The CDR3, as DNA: TGTGCCAGTAGTATTCCCCACAGGGTAGGCACTGAAGCTTTCTTT.

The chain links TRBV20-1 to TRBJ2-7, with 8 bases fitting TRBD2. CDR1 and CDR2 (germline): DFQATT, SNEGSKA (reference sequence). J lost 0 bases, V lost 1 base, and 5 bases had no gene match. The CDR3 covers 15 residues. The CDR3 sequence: CSARVREGLSYEQYF. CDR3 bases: TGCAGTGCTAGAGTCCGGGAGGGGCTCTCCTACGAGCAGTACTTC.

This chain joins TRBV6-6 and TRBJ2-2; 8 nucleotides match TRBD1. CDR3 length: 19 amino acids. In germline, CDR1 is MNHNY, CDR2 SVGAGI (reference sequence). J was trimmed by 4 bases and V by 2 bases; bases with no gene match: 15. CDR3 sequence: CASSYHSADRVGGTGELFF. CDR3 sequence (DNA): TGTGCCAGCAGTTACCATTCGGCGGACAGGGTAGGGGGCACCGGGGAGCTGTTTTTT.

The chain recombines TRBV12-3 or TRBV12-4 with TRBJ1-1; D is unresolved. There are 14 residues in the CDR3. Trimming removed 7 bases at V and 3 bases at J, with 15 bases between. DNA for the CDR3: TGTGCCAGCAACTTCGGGGTGAGGGACACTGAAGCTTTCTTT. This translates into CASNFGVRDTEAFF.

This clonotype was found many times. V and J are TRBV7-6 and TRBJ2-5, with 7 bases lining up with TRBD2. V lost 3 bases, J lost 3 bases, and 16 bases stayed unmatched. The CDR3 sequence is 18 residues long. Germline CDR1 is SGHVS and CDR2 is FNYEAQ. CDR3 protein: CASSLTRRGYTFEETQYF. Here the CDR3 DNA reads TGTGCCAGCAGCTTGACCAGGCGGGGGTACACTTTCGAAGAGACCCAGTACTTC.

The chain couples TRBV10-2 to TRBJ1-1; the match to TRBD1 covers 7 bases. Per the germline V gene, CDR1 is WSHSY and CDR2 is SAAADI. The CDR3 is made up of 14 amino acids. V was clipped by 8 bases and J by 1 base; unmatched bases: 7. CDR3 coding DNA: TGCGCCAGCGGGCCCAGGGGGAGGAACACTGAAGCTTTCTTT. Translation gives CASGPRGRNTEAFF.

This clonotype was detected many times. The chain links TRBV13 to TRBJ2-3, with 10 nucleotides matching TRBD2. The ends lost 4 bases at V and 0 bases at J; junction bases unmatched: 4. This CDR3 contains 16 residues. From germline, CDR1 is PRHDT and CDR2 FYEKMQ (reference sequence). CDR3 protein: CASSSSLAGSTDTQYF. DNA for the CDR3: TGTGCCAGCAGCTCCTCACTAGCGGGGAGCACAGATACGCAGTATTTT.

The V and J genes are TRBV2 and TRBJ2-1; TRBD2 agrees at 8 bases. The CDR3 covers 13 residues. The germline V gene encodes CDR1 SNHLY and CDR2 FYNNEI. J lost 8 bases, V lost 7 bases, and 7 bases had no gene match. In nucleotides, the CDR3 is TGTGCCAGCATACCCAGGACTAGCCATGAGCAGTTCTTC. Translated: CASIPRTSHEQFF.

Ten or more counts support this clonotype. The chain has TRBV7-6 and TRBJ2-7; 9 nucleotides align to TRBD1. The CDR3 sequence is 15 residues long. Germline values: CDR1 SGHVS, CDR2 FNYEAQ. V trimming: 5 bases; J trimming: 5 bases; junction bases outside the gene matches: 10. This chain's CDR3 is CASSPTGGVPDEQYV. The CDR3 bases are TGTGCCAGCAGCCCGACAGGGGGGGTACCTGACGAGCAGTACGTC.